The clone carrying this T cell receptor (beta chain) was recorded only once. Its antigen is currently unknown. This CDR3 is built from 15 residues. The germline gives CDR1 SGHTS, CDR2 YDEGEE. V lost 2 bases and J 8 bases, leaving 17 bases between the germline ends. The sample is drawn from a study of shared clonotypes between healthy human individuals. General study results and limits: The diversity represented, both genetic and in exposure history, was limited by few donors.

The input for sorted-subset replicate PCRs was approximately 210 ng DNA, about 30,000 T cell genomes. Measured with immunoSEQ multiplex PCR; TCRdb has only the in-frame clones, and not every one. This table holds a few million clones, just over 90% found once. Naive CD8 cells, CD45RO-negative and positively selected for CCR7, excluded terminally differentiated effector memory CD45RA+ cells. The source is a man between 18 and 35 years old in good health. Some clones in this sample may be carry-over from other donors' samples. This sequence joins TRBV5-8 and TRBJ2-1; TRBD2 might be the D (5 bases). The sequenced material came from naive CD8+ T cells from PBMCs. The CDR3 nucleotides are TGTGCCAGCAGCTTAATACTAGTGGTTCGACATGAGCAGTTCTTC. Residues: CASSLILVVRHEQFF.